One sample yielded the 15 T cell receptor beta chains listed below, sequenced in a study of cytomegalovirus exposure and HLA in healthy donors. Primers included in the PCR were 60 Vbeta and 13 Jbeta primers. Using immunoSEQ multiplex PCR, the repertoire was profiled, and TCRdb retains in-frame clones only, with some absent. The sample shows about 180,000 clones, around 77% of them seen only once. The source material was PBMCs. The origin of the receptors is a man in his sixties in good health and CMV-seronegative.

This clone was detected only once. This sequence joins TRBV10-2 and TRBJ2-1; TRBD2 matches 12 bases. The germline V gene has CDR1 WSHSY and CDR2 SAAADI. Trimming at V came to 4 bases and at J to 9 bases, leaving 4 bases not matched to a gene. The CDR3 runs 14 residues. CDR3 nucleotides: TGCGCCAGCAGTGGGACTAGCGGGGACGGTGAGCAGTTCTTC. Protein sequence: CASSGTSGDGEQFF.

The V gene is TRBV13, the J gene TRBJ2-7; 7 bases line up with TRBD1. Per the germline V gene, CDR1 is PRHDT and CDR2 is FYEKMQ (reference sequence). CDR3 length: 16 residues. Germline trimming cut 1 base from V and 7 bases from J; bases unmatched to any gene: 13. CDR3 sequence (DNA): TGTGCCAGCAGCTTAGTGGGCGGCAGGGGGTTTAGTGAGCAGTACTTC. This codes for CASSLVGGRGFSEQYF.

The CDR3 here is CASSAGQGAYNEQFF. CDR3 in DNA: TGTGCCAGCAGCGCCGGACAGGGGGCTTACAATGAGCAGTTCTTC. The chain links TRBV9 to TRBJ2-1; 11 bases agree with TRBD1. J was trimmed by 4 bases and V by 3 bases; bases with no gene match: 3. Germline V lookup: CDR1 SGDLS, CDR2 YYNGEE. The CDR3 contains 15 residues.

The CDR3 region has the DNA TGTGCCAGTAGTAGGGGACAGGGGGTGGCTGGGGCCAACGTCCTGACTTTC. The encoded protein is CASSRGQGVAGANVLTF. The rearrangement joins TRBV19 to TRBJ2-6; 11 positions match TRBD1. The CDR3 consists of 17 residues. With 4 bases clipped from V and 2 bases from J, the junction kept 4 bases outside the gene matches. Germline CDR1 reads LNHDA; CDR2 reads SQIVND (reference sequence).

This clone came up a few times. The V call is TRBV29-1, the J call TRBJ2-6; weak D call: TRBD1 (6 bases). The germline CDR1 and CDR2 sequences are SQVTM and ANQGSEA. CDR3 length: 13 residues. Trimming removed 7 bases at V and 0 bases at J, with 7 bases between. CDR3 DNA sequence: TGCAGCGCACAGGGCTCTGGGGCCAACGTCCTGACTTTC. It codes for CSAQGSGANVLTF.

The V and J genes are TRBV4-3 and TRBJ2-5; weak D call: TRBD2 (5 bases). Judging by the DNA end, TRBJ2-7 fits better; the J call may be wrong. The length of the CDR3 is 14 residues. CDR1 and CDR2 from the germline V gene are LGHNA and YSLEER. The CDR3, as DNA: TGCGCCAGCAGCCATAGGCTAGCTGCGACCGAGCAGTACTTC. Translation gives CASSHRLAATEQYF.

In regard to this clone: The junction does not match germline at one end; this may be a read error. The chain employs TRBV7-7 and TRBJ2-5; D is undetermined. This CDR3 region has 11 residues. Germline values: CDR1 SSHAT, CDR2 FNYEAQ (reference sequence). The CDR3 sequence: CASSHQETQYF. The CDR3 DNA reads TGTGCTAGCAGCCATCAAGAGACCCAGTACTTC.

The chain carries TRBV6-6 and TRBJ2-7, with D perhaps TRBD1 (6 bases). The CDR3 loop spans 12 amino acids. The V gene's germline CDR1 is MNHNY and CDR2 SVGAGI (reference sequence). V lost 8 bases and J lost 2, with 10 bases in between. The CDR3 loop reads CASGDNPYEQYF. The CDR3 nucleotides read TGTGCCAGCGGGGACAACCCCTACGAGCAGTACTTC.

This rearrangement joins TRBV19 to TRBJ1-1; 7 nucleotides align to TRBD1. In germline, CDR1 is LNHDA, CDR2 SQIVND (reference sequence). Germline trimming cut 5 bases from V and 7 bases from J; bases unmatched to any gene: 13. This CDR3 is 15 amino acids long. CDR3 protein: CASSPRDSTTHEAFF. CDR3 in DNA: TGTGCCAGTAGTCCACGGGACAGTACGACTCATGAAGCTTTCTTT.

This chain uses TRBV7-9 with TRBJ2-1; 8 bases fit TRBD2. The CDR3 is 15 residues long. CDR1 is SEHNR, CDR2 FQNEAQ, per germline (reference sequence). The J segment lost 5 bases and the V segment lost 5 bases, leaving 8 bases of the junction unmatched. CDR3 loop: CASSPAIAGNNEQFF. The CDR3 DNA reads TGTGCCAGCAGCCCCGCGATAGCGGGGAACAATGAGCAGTTCTTC.

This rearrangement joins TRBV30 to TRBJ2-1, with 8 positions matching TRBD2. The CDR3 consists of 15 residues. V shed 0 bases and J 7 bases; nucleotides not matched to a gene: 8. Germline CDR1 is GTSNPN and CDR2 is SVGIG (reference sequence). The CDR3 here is CAWSVVSGSWNEQFF. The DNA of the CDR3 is TGTGCCTGGAGTGTAGTCAGCGGGAGTTGGAATGAGCAGTTCTTC.

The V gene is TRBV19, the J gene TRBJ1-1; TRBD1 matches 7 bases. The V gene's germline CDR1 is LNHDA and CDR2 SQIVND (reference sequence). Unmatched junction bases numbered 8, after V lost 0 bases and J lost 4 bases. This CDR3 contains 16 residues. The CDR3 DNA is TGTGCCAGTAGTATAGATTTAAGGGGGCTGGGCACTGAAGCTTTCTTT. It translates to CASSIDLRGLGTEAFF. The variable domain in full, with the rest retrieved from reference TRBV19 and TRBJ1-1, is DGGITQSPKYLFRKEGQNVTLSCEQNLNHDAMYWYRQDPGQGLRLIYYSQIVNDFQKGDIAEGYSVSREKKESFPLTVTSAQKNPTAFYLCASSIDLRGLGTEAFFGQGTRLTVV.

This CDR3 reads CASSSDRTSYEQYF. CDR3 nucleotides: TGTGCCAGCAGCTCCGACAGGACCTCCTACGAGCAGTACTTC. The V call is TRBV7-2, the J call TRBJ2-7, with D possibly matching TRBD1 (6 bases). This CDR3 comprises 14 residues. The V gene lost 4 bases and the J gene lost 0 bases, with 10 bases spanning the gap. From germline, CDR1 is SGHTA and CDR2 FQGNSA.

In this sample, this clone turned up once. The DNA of the CDR3 is TGTGCCAGCAGCCCCCGGCAGACAGCCCGAGCCTACGAGCAGTACTTC. Protein: CASSPRQTARAYEQYF. The chain couples TRBV11-2 to TRBJ2-7, with D perhaps matching TRBD1 (5 bases). The V end lost 5 bases, the J end lost 2 bases, and 19 bases lay between the germline ends. The germline V gene encodes CDR1 SGHAT and CDR2 FQNNGV. The CDR3 loop spans 16 amino acids.

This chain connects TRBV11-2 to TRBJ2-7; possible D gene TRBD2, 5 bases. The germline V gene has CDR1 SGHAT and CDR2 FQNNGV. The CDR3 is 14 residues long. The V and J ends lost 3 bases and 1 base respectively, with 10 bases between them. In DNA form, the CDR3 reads TGTGCCAGCAGCTTCCCAGGACTTTCCTACGAGCAGTACTTC. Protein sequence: CASSFPGLSYEQYF.